These T cell receptor beta chains were read from a single sample in a study of T cells in Graves' hyperthyroidism and ophthalmopathy. TCRdb re-analysed the multiplex PCR reads in MiXCR, keeping a single row per CDR3 protein. The profile covers about 500,000 distinct CDR3 sequences, with around 16% appearing a single time and approximately 30% taken by the ten largest. Sequenced material: blood. The receptors stem from a woman between 25 and 40 years old with Graves' ophthalmopathy. Each CDR3 is given with its conserved first and last residue. Fields, in order: clone size, D gene, V gene, J gene, CDR3 protein, CDR3 DNA. The D gene is left open where the match is weak. Clone sizes are given selectively: once, few, many, or a class where the clone is expanded.

>few|TRBD1|TRBV6-1|TRBJ2-1
CASSEALLDRDRHNEQFF
TGTGCCAGCAGTGAAGCCCTACTCGACAGGGATCGACACAATGAGCAGTTCTTC
>many|NA|TRBV20-1|TRBJ2-7
CSAAPAYEFSYEQYF
TGCAGTGCTGCTCCGGCGTATGAGTTTTCCTACGAGCAGTACTTC
>many|NA|TRBV28|TRBJ1-2
CASSSYSVTLYGYTF
TGTGCCAGCAGTTCGTACTCAGTGACCCTCTATGGCTACACCTTC
>many|TRBD1|TRBV27|TRBJ1-3
CASRSTGIYSGNTIYF
TGTGCCAGCAGGTCGACAGGGATCTACTCTGGAAACACCATATATTTT
>NA|NA|TRBV4-3|TRBJ1-5
CASSQVLGAGQPQHF
TGCGCCAGCAGCCAAGTCTTGGGGGCAGGTCAGCCCCAGCATTTT
>many|TRBD1|TRBV27|TRBJ2-2
CASSFRGRVSGELFF
TGTGCCAGCAGTTTTAGGGGGCGCGTCTCCGGGGAGCTGTTTTTT
>many|TRBD1|TRBV2|TRBJ1-1
CASSDRDRGPWAFF
TGTGCCAGCAGTGACCGGGACAGGGGGCCATGGGCTTTCTTT
>few|NA|TRBV12-3/TRBV12-4|TRBJ2-1
CASRVAARSYNEQFF
TGTGCCAGCAGGGTCGCAGCCAGATCCTACAATGAGCAGTTCTTC
>NA|TRBD2|TRBV3-1|TRBJ2-1
CASSRLAGDFDNEQFF
TGTGCCAGTAGCCGACTAGCGGGAGACTTCGACAATGAGCAGTTCTTC
>many|TRBD1|TRBV29-1|TRBJ1-5
CSAQTGGAGQPQHF
TGCAGCGCTCAGACAGGGGGCGCGGGTCAGCCCCAGCATTTT
>NA|TRBD1|TRBV6-1|TRBJ2-1
CASSKPGQGANEQFF
TGTGCCAGCAGTAAGCCGGGACAGGGGGCAAATGAGCAGTTCTTC
>NA|NA|TRBV10-1|TRBJ2-2
CASGTDFGNTGELFF
TGCGCCTCGGGGACTGACTTCGGGAACACCGGGGAGCTGTTTTTT